This TCR beta chain was sequenced in a study of T-cell reconstitution after alpha-beta-depleted transplantation in children. This clonotype was seen at least ten times. The TCRbeta library was prepared with unique molecular identifiers. MiXCR, applied by TCRdb to the PCR reads, yields one record per CDR3 protein. The data contain approximately 93,000 distinct CDR3 sequences, about 8% of them singletons. Germline lookup yields CDR1 SEHNR and CDR2 FQNEAQ (reference sequence). Deletions cut 6 bases from V and 3 bases from J, with 12 bases between. CDR3 size: 13 residues. This receptor was identified in a human donor who donated a stem cell graft to a child with congenital amegakaryocytic thrombocytopenia. Source: PBMCs from the stem cell graft donor, taken from the stem cell graft. The chain has TRBV7-9 and TRBJ2-7; the D is unclear. The CDR3 DNA reads as TGTGCCAGCAGTCCCCCTGACGGCTACGAGCAGTACTTC. Its translation is CASSPPDGYEQYF.